Following are 30 T cell receptor beta chains from one sample sequenced in a study of T cell responses to AZD1222 COVID-19 vaccine. Assay: immunoSEQ multiplex PCR; the TCRdb copy retains only in-frame clones and omits some. Of some 170,000 clones in the sample, 85% to 95% were seen once. This specimen was peripheral blood, taken on day 0 of AZD1222 vaccination. The source of these receptors is an adult in good health.

This clone appeared a single time. The rearrangement links TRBV7-9 to TRBJ1-1, with a weak D call TRBD1 (5 bases). Trimming removed 3 bases at V and 5 bases at J, with 10 bases between. This CDR3 region has 13 residues. Germline CDR1 is SEHNR and CDR2 is FQNEAQ (reference sequence). CDR3 nucleotides: TGTGCCAGCAGCTTCAAGCAGGGTACTGAAGCTTTCTTT. Amino acid sequence: CASSFKQGTEAFF. The entire variable domain, with the rest obtained from reference TRBV7-9 and TRBJ1-1, is as follows: DTGVSQNPRHKITKRGQNVTFRCDPISEHNRLYWYRQTLGQGPEFLTYFQNEAQLEKSRLLSDRFSAERPKGSFSTLEIQRTEQGDSAMYLCASSFKQGTEAFFGQGTRLTVV.

The chain recombines TRBV6-1 with TRBJ1-6; 10 bases match TRBD1. Germline loops: CDR1 MNHNS, CDR2 SASEGT. V was pared by 2 bases and J by 10 bases, with 5 bases of the junction left unmatched. The CDR3 is 15 residues long. This CDR3 reads CASSEYGTGDSPLHF. As DNA, the CDR3 is TGTGCCAGCAGTGAATACGGGACAGGGGACTCACCCCTCCACTTT.

The J gene is TRBJ2-6, the V gene TRBV11-2; tentative D call: TRBD1 (6 bases). Per germline, CDR1 SGHAT and CDR2 FQNNGV. Trimming cost V 4 bases and J 0 bases, with 19 bases left between them. The CDR3 runs 19 residues. The CDR3 loop is CASSSPIGGLYSGANVLTF. CDR3 DNA: TGTGCCAGCAGCTCCCCGATAGGGGGTCTCTACTCTGGGGCCAACGTCCTGACTTTC.

This chain joins TRBV6-5 and TRBJ1-2, with D tentatively TRBD1 (5 bases). Germline CDR1 is MNHEY and CDR2 is SVGAGI. The CDR3 runs 13 residues. Trimming removed 6 bases from V and 5 bases from J, with 13 bases in between. CDR3 sequence reads: CASSRDRTYGYTF. The DNA for the CDR3 is TGTGCCAGCAGCCGCGACAGAACTTATGGCTACACCTTC.

V gene TRBV30 combines with J gene TRBJ1-3; D perhaps matches TRBD1 (5 bases). Germline V gene lookup returns CDR1 GTSNPN and CDR2 SVGIG (reference sequence). The CDR3 loop spans 14 amino acids. The germline V and J ends were trimmed by 7 bases and 2 bases, with 15 bases remaining between them. CDR3 DNA: TGTGCCTTGGCAAGTCGGGGGGCTGGAAACACCATATATTTT. Translating it yields CALASRGAGNTIYF.

The rearrangement joins TRBV5-1 to TRBJ2-3; D tentatively reads TRBD1 or TRBD2 (5 bases each). CDR3 size: 14 residues. Deletions cut 0 bases from V and 4 bases from J, with 9 bases between. CDR1 and CDR2 from the germline V gene are SGHRS and YFSETQ. Written as DNA, the CDR3 is TGCGCCAGCAGCTTGGCCGTGGGGGCAGATACGCAGTATTTT. Protein: CASSLAVGADTQYF.

The chain carries TRBV19 and TRBJ2-7, with D tentatively TRBD1 (6 bases). Germline V gives CDR1 LNHDA, CDR2 SQIVND (reference sequence). Trimming left V 10 bases short and J 7 bases short, with 23 bases between. CDR3 size: 14 residues. The CDR3 bases are TGTGCCAATCCGATGACAGGCCGAGTGGGTGAGCAGTACTTC. This gives the protein CANPMTGRVGEQYF.

V is TRBV19 and J is TRBJ1-2; D remains ambiguous. V was clipped by 3 bases and J by 4 bases, with 12 bases between them. The V gene's germline CDR1 is LNHDA and CDR2 SQIVND (reference sequence). CDR3 length equals 14 residues. The CDR3 DNA sequence: TGTGCCAGTAGTATCGGGGTCGGAAGCTATGGCTACACCTTC. Encoded protein: CASSIGVGSYGYTF. Full variable domain (missing parts from reference TRBV19 and TRBJ1-2): DGGITQSPKYLFRKEGQNVTLSCEQNLNHDAMYWYRQDPGQGLRLIYYSQIVNDFQKGDIAEGYSVSREKKESFPLTVTSAQKNPTAFYLCASSIGVGSYGYTFGSGTRLTVV.

The chain employs TRBV5-5 and TRBJ2-3, with D maybe TRBD2 (6 bases). This CDR3 has 12 residues. Germline CDR1 is SGHKS and CDR2 is YYEKEE (reference sequence). The V gene lost 4 bases and the J gene lost 5 bases, with 8 bases spanning the gap. The CDR3 reads CASSVGGDTQYF. CDR3 nucleotides: TGTGCCAGCAGCGTGGGGGGAGATACGCAGTATTTT.

CDR3 nucleotide sequence: TGTGCCAGCAGCCCGGGACACCTCACCCAGTACTTC. Amino acid sequence: CASSPGHLTQYF. The V and J genes are TRBV28 and TRBJ2-5; tentative D call: TRBD1 (6 bases). The germline CDR1 and CDR2 sequences are MDHEN and SYDVKM. With 6 bases removed from V and 8 bases from J, the gap between germline ends came to 13 bases. The CDR3 loop spans 12 amino acids.

Only one count was recorded for this clone. The chain joins TRBV3-1 (or the pseudogene TRBV3-2) to TRBJ1-3; possibly TRBD1 for D (5 bases). Germline V gives CDR1 LGHDT, CDR2 YNNKEL (reference sequence). V was cut by 4 bases and J by 0 bases, with 19 bases left in between. The CDR3 length is 18 residues. The CDR3 nucleotides are TGTGCCAGCAGCCTGCAGATCTCGGGGGTGGCCTCTGGAAACACCATATATTTT. This gives the protein CASSLQISGVASGNTIYF.

V is TRBV6-5 and J is TRBJ1-1, with D possibly matching TRBD1 (5 bases). Germline V CDR1 and CDR2: MNHEY, SVGAGI. Deletions cut 5 bases from V and 7 bases from J, with 14 bases between. There are 13 residues in the CDR3. CDR3 in amino acids: CASSSRQGVEAFF. In DNA, the CDR3 is TGTGCCAGCAGTAGCAGGCAGGGTGTTGAAGCTTTCTTT.

The V call is TRBV29-1, the J call TRBJ1-2; no clear D gene. Germline V gives CDR1 SQVTM, CDR2 ANQGSEA. This CDR3 comprises 10 residues. The V end lost 5 bases, the J end lost 7 bases, and 8 bases lay between the germline ends. Here the CDR3 reads CSVNGGGYTF. In DNA form, the CDR3 reads TGCAGCGTTAATGGCGGTGGCTACACCTTC.

This sequence joins TRBV6-5 and TRBJ2-7; 7 bases match TRBD1. This CDR3 spans 14 amino acids. V was clipped by 4 bases and J by 2 bases; unmatched bases: 5. Germline-derived CDR1 and CDR2 are MNHEY and SVGAGI. CDR3 amino acids: CASSLRGPPYEQYF. The CDR3, as DNA: TGTGCCAGCAGTTTGAGGGGGCCTCCCTACGAGCAGTACTTC.

V gene TRBV5-1 combines with J gene TRBJ1-4, with D perhaps matching TRBD1 (6 bases). V was cut by 2 bases and J by 4 bases, with 15 bases left in between. Germline V gene data show CDR1 as SGHRS and CDR2 as YFSETQ. This CDR3 comprises 16 residues. In DNA, the CDR3 is TGCGCCAGCAGCTTATCTAAGACAGGAGGTAATGAAAAACTGTTTTTT. Translated, it gives CASSLSKTGGNEKLFF. Supplemented by reference TRBV5-1 and TRBJ1-4, the full variable domain reads KAGVTQTPRYLIKTRGQQVTLSCSPISGHRSVSWYQQTPGQGLQFLFEYFSETQRNKGNFPGRFSGRQFSNSRSEMNVSTLELGDSALYLCASSLSKTGGNEKLFFGSGTQLSVL.

The rearrangement uses TRBV20-1 and TRBJ2-7; 9 nucleotides agree with TRBD1. Trimming at V came to 3 bases and at J to 12 bases, leaving 6 bases not matched to a gene. CDR1 is DFQATT and CDR2 is SNEGSKA in the germline V gene (reference sequence). There are 11 residues in the CDR3. CDR3 loop: CSARDRGSGYF. The DNA for the CDR3 is TGCAGTGCTAGGGACAGGGGTAGCGGGTACTTC.

This sequence joins TRBV5-1 and TRBJ1-2; TRBD1 agrees at 7 bases. The ends lost 4 bases at V and 2 bases at J; junction bases unmatched: 5. This CDR3 spans 14 amino acids. The germline V gene encodes CDR1 SGHRS and CDR2 YFSETQ. CDR3 sequence reads: CASSPTGINYGYTF. The CDR3 region has the DNA TGCGCCAGCAGCCCGACAGGGATAAACTATGGCTACACCTTC.

The V gene is TRBV5-8, the J gene TRBJ2-3, with 7 bases identical to TRBD2. Per the germline V gene, CDR1 is SGHTS and CDR2 is YDEGEE. Germline trimming cut 7 bases from V and 2 bases from J; bases unmatched to any gene: 7. There are 14 residues in the CDR3. The CDR3 reads CASASGTHTDTQYF. In DNA form, the CDR3 reads TGTGCCAGCGCAAGCGGGACTCACACAGATACGCAGTATTTT. Full variable domain (missing parts from reference TRBV5-8 and TRBJ2-3): EAGVTQSPTHLIKTRGQQATLRCSPISGHTSVYWYQQALGLGLQFLLWYDEGEERNRGNFPPRFSGRQFPNYSSELNVNALELEDSALYLCASASGTHTDTQYFGPGTRLTVL.

The chain recombines TRBV6-5 with TRBJ2-7, with 9 bases lining up with TRBD1. Looked up from germline, CDR1 is MNHEY and CDR2 is SVGAGI. The CDR3 loop spans 14 amino acids. The V gene end was trimmed by 5 bases and the J gene end by 4 bases; junction bases not matched to a gene: 6. The CDR3 sequence is CASSIQGARYEQYF. In DNA form, the CDR3 reads TGTGCCAGCAGTATACAGGGGGCGCGTTACGAGCAGTACTTC.

This clone was recorded only once. The chain is built from TRBV20-1 and TRBJ1-4; 8 bases agree with TRBD1. Germline CDR1 is DFQATT and CDR2 is SNEGSKA (reference sequence). This CDR3 comprises 16 residues. V was pared by 3 bases and J by 5 bases, with 11 bases of the junction left unmatched. CDR3 DNA sequence: TGCAGTGCTAGTGGGGACAGGACTTCGATGAATGAAAAACTGTTTTTT. Amino acids: CSASGDRTSMNEKLFF.

The chain recombines TRBV19 with TRBJ2-5; possibly TRBD2 for D (5 bases). The CDR3 runs to 15 residues. V lost 1 base and J lost 5, with 14 bases in between. From germline, CDR1 is LNHDA and CDR2 SQIVND (reference sequence). The CDR3 nucleotides are TGTGCCAGTAGTATAGTTTTAGGAGGTCCTGAGACCCAGTACTTC. It is translated as CASSIVLGGPETQYF.

For the CDR3, the DNA is TGCGCCAGCAGCTGCGGGTCCGGGAGAGAATTATATAGCAATCAGCCCCAGCATTTT. As protein: CASSCGSGRELYSNQPQHF. The chain carries TRBV5-1 and TRBJ1-5; D remains unclear. This CDR3 has 19 residues. Germline V gives CDR1 SGHRS, CDR2 YFSETQ. Trimming took 3 bases from V and 0 from J, leaving 22 bases between them. Full variable domain (rest looked up from reference TRBV5-1 and TRBJ1-5): KAGVTQTPRYLIKTRGQQVTLSCSPISGHRSVSWYQQTPGQGLQFLFEYFSETQRNKGNFPGRFSGRQFSNSRSEMNVSTLELGDSALYLCASSCGSGRELYSNQPQHFGDGTRLSIL.

The rearrangement links TRBV7-8 to TRBJ1-2, with 7 bases fitting TRBD1. This CDR3 region has 15 residues. Per germline, CDR1 SGHVS and CDR2 FQNEAQ. After removal of 4 bases from V and 2 bases from J, the junction contained 7 bases not matched to a gene. The CDR3 region has the DNA TGTGCCAGCAGCTCCTTCCGGGACAGAAACTATGGCTACACCTTC. The encoded protein is CASSSFRDRNYGYTF.

This clone was seen once. J is TRBJ2-1 and V is TRBV10-3; 10 bases are a match to TRBD1. The CDR3 has 16 residues. The germline V gene has CDR1 ENHRY and CDR2 SYGVKD. V lost 0 bases and J lost 9; bases outside the gene matches: 8. CDR3 in DNA: TGTGCCATCAGTGAGTCGAAAGGACAGGGGGTAGGTGAGCAGTTCTTC. Translation gives CAISESKGQGVGEQFF.

The J gene is TRBJ1-5, the V gene TRBV2, with a possible D match to TRBD1 (6 bases). The V gene's germline CDR1 is SNHLY and CDR2 FYNNEI. This CDR3 region has 14 residues. V dropped 6 bases and J dropped 6 bases, with 15 bases sitting between them. DNA for the CDR3: TGTGCCAGCAGCCCCACGGGGGCGGGTCAGCCCCAGCATTTT. Protein product: CASSPTGAGQPQHF. Variable domain in full (rest from reference TRBV2 and TRBJ1-5): EPEVTQTPSHQVTQMGQEVILRCVPISNHLYFYWYRQILGQKVEFLVSFYNNEISEKSEIFDDQFSVERPDGSNFTLKIRSTKLEDSAMYFCASSPTGAGQPQHFGDGTRLSIL.

A word on this clone: Relative to the germline gene, one junction end is altered; a read error may explain this. The rearrangement joins TRBV6-4 to TRBJ1-2; D ambiguous. Germline V CDR1 and CDR2: MRHNA, SNTAGT. There are 13 residues in the CDR3. CDR3 coding DNA: TGTGCCAGCAGTGAGGGCTCGCCCAGCCCACGGGTGTTC. Residues: CASSEGSPSPRVF.

The rearrangement uses TRBV2 and TRBJ1-2; D is perhaps TRBD1 (6 bases). In germline, CDR1 is SNHLY, CDR2 FYNNEI. The length of the CDR3 is 16 residues. Trimming removed 6 bases from V and 2 bases from J, with 19 bases in between. The CDR3 here is CASRKEYGTGNYGYTF. The DNA for the CDR3 is TGTGCCAGCAGGAAGGAATACGGTACAGGGAACTATGGCTACACCTTC.

Concerning this clone: The sample has other DNA sequences that encode this CDR3 too. The V and J genes are TRBV7-3 and TRBJ2-3; D is undetermined. CDR1 and CDR2 from the germline V gene are SGHTA and FQGTGA. The CDR3 runs to 14 residues. Deletions cut 1 base from V and 0 bases from J, with 5 bases between. DNA of the CDR3: TGTGCCAGCAGCTTAAGTGGGAGCACAGATACGCAGTATTTT. Translation: CASSLSGSTDTQYF.

CDR3: CASTHGGGRKTQYF. The CDR3 DNA follows: TGTGCCAGCACTCACGGGGGAGGGCGAAAGACCCAGTACTTC. The chain couples TRBV7-2 to TRBJ2-5; 7 bases are shared with TRBD2. CDR3 length: 14 residues. Germline loops: CDR1 SGHTA, CDR2 FQGNSA. The J segment lost 6 bases and the V segment lost 7 bases, leaving 11 bases of the junction unmatched.

The J gene is TRBJ2-1, the V gene TRBV9; 9 nucleotides line up with TRBD1. CDR3 size: 14 residues. J gave up 9 bases and V 3 bases, and 7 bases lay outside the gene matches. Per the germline V gene, CDR1 is SGDLS and CDR2 is YYNGEE. CDR3 residues: CASSGLQGATEQFF. For the CDR3, the DNA is TGTGCCAGCAGCGGCCTACAGGGGGCAACTGAGCAGTTCTTC.